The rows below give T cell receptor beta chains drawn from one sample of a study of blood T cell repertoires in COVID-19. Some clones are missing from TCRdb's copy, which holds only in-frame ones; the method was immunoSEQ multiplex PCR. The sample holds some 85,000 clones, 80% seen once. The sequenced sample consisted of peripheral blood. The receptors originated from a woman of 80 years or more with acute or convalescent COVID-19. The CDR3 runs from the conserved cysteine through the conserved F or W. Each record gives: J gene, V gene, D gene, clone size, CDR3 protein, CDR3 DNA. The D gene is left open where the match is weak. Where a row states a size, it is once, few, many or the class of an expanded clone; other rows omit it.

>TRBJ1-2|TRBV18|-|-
CASSPKVQVGGYGYTF
TGTGCCAGCTCACCAAAGGTACAGGTCGGCGGCTATGGCTACACCTTC
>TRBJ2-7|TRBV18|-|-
CASSPGGSGNEQYF
TGTGCCAGCTCACCAGGGGGCTCGGGAAACGAGCAGTACTTC
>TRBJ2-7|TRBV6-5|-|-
CASSYSLSLSYEQYF
TGTGCCAGCAGTTACTCACTGTCCCTCTCCTACGAGCAGTACTTC
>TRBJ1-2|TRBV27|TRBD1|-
CASSPRGPGQGYGYTF
TGTGCCAGCAGTCCGAGAGGCCCGGGACAGGGATATGGCTACACCTTC
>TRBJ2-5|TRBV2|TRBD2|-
CASGLGGGEVETQYF
TGTGCCAGCGGACTTGGCGGGGGGGAGGTCGAGACCCAGTACTTC
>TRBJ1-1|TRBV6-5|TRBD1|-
CASSWTGLMNTEAFF
TGTGCCAGCTCGTGGACAGGCCTTATGAACACTGAAGCTTTCTTT
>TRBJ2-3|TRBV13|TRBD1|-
CASSLGQGLFTDTQYF
TGTGCCAGCAGCTTGGGACAGGGCCTTTTTACAGATACGCAGTATTTT
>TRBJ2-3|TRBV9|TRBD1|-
CASSIGTGGTDTQYF
TGTGCCAGCAGCATCGGGACAGGCGGCACAGATACGCAGTATTTT
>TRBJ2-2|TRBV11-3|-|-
CASSPTSSYTGELFF
TGTGCCAGCAGCCCGACTTCCTCTTACACCGGGGAGCTGTTTTTT
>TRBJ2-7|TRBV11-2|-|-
CASSFNEGLRYEQYF
TGTGCCAGCAGCTTTAACGAGGGTTTGAGGTACGAGCAGTACTTC
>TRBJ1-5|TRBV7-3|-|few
CASSLRGGQPQHF
TGTGCCAGCAGCTTAAGGGGGGGTCAGCCCCAGCATTTT
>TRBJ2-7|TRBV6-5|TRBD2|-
CASSYSSLAGVREQYF
TGTGCCAGCAGTTACTCTTCGCTAGCGGGAGTTCGGGAGCAGTACTTC
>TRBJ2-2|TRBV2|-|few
CASSPAATGELFF
TGTGCCAGCTCCCCAGCGGCCACCGGGGAGCTGTTTTTT
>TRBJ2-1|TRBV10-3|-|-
CAISEPGVYNEQFF
TGTGCCATCAGTGAGCCGGGAGTCTACAATGAGCAGTTCTTC
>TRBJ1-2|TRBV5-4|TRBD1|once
CASSSYPDRANYGYTF
TGTGCCAGCAGCTCGTACCCCGACAGGGCTAACTATGGCTACACCTTC
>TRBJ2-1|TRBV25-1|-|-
CASSEGPGNNEQFF
TGTGCCAGCAGTGAAGGCCCCGGGAACAATGAGCAGTTCTTC
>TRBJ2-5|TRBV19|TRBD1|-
CATRGGQPFGATQYF
TGTGCGACAAGAGGGGGACAGCCCTTTGGCGCGACCCAGTACTTC
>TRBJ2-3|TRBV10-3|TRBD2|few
CASGLGGSSDTQYF
TGTGCCAGCGGGCTCGGGGGGAGTTCAGATACGCAGTATTTT
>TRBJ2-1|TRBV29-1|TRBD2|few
CSVRAGAHNEQFF
TGCAGCGTTCGAGCGGGGGCCCACAATGAGCAGTTCTTC
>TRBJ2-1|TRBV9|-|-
CASSVVPAAYNEQFF
TGTGCCAGCAGCGTAGTACCGGCGGCCTACAATGAGCAGTTCTTC
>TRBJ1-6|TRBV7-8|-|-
CASSLAREGSSYNSPLHF
TGTGCCAGCAGCTTAGCGCGAGAGGGAAGCTCCTATAATTCACCCCTCCACTTT
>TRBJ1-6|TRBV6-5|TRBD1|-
CASRAGTDNSPLHF
TGTGCCAGCAGAGCCGGGACAGACAATTCACCCCTCCACTTT
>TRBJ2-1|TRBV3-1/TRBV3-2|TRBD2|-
CASSQWGEGNEQFF
TGTGCCAGCAGCCAATGGGGGGAGGGCAATGAGCAGTTCTTC
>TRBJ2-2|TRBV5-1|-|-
CASRTPTSIDTGELFF
TGCGCCAGCAGGACACCTACTAGTATTGACACCGGGGAGCTGTTTTTT
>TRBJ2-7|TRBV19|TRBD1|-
CASTKGWDRGDHEQYF
TGTGCCAGTACCAAAGGTTGGGACAGGGGCGACCACGAGCAGTACTTC
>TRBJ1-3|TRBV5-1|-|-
CASTPGGSGNTIYF
TGCGCCAGCACCCCGGGGGGCTCTGGAAACACCATATATTTT
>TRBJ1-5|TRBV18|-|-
CASSPPSQDQPQHF
TGTGCCAGCTCACCACCCTCCCAGGATCAGCCCCAGCATTTT
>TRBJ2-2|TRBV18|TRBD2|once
CASSGLAVMNTEELFF
TGTGCCAGCTCCGGACTAGCGGTGATGAACACCGAGGAGCTGTTTTTT
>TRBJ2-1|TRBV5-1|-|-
CASSLAHRFEQFF
TGCGCCAGCAGCTTGGCCCACAGGTTTGAGCAGTTCTTC
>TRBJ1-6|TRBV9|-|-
CASSVATSSPLHF
TGTGCCAGCAGCGTAGCAACGAGTTCACCCCTCCACTTT
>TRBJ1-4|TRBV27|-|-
CASSSDRWLNEKLFF
TGTGCCAGCAGTTCCGACAGGTGGTTGAATGAAAAACTGTTTTTT
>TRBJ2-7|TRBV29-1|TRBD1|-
CSVRQGYSYEQYF
TGCAGCGTCCGACAGGGCTACTCCTACGAGCAGTACTTC
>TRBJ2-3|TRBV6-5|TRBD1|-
CASRDRGSTDTQYF
TGTGCCAGCAGAGACAGGGGTAGCACAGATACGCAGTATTTT
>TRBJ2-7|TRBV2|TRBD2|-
CASSEIAGGEQYF
TGTGCCAGCAGTGAGATAGCGGGAGGCGAGCAGTACTTC
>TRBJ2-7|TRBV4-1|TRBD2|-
CASSPRAGGSSYEQYF
TGCGCCAGCAGCCCACGAGCGGGAGGTTCCTCCTACGAGCAGTACTTC
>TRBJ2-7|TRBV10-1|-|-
CASRGSGYEQYF
TGCGCCAGCAGGGGTAGCGGATACGAGCAGTACTTC
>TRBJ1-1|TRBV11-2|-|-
CASSRQTQTEAFF
TGTGCCAGCAGTCGCCAGACACAGACTGAAGCTTTCTTT
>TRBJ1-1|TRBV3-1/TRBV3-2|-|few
CASRLNTEAFF
TGTGCCAGCAGGTTAAATACTGAAGCTTTCTTT
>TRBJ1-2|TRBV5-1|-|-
CASSLSGAKTYGYTF
TGCGCCAGCAGCTTGTCAGGGGCCAAGACCTATGGCTACACCTTC
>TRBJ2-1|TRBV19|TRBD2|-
CASSPIGTSGVHEQFF
TGTGCCAGTAGTCCTATCGGGACTAGCGGGGTCCATGAGCAGTTCTTC
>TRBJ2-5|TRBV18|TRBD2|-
CASSSGLADQETQYF
TGTGCCAGCTCATCGGGACTAGCGGACCAAGAGACCCAGTACTTC
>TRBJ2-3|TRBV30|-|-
CAWRFGGTDTQYF
TGTGCCTGGAGGTTTGGCGGAACAGATACGCAGTATTTT
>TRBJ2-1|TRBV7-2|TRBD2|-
CASSLGGSGVNEQFF
TGTGCCAGCAGCTTAGGCGGTAGCGGGGTCAATGAGCAGTTCTTC
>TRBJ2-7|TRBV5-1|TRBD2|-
CASSPTSGSYEQYF
TGCGCCAGCAGCCCGACTAGCGGTTCCTACGAGCAGTACTTC
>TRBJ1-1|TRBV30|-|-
CAWSVAPTEAFF
TGTGCCTGGAGTGTAGCTCCTACTGAAGCTTTCTTT
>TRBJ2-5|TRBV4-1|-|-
CASSSTRAGTQYF
TGCGCCAGCAGCTCCACTAGGGCTGGGACCCAGTACTTC
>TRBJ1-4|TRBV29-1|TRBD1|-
CSVKGAYNEKLFF
TGCAGCGTAAAGGGGGCGTATAATGAAAAACTGTTTTTT
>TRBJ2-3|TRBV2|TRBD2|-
CASSEGSGGTDTQYF
TGTGCCAGCAGTGAAGGGAGCGGGGGGACAGATACGCAGTATTTT
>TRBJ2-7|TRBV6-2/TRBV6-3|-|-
CASSPRKAGPSSYEQYF
TGTGCCAGCAGTCCCCGTAAGGCGGGACCAAGCTCCTACGAGCAGTACTTC
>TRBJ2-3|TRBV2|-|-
CASSVRLAKSTDTQYF
TGTGCCAGCAGTGTACGCCTAGCGAAGAGCACAGATACGCAGTATTTT
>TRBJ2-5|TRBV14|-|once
CASSLNRETQYF
TGTGCCAGCAGCCTTAACCGGGAGACCCAGTACTTC
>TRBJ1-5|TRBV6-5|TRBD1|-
CASRSDRGPNQPQHF
TGTGCCAGCAGATCGGACAGGGGGCCAAATCAGCCCCAGCATTTT
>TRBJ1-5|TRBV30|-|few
CAWSLRGGSQPQHF
TGTGCCTGGAGCCTACGGGGGGGCAGCCAGCCCCAGCATTTT
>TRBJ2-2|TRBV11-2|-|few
CASRDSINTGELFF
TGTGCCAGCAGGGACTCCATAAACACCGGGGAGCTGTTTTTT
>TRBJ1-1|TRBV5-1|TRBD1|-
CASSPAPGQSMTFF
TGCGCCAGCAGCCCCGCGCCGGGACAGTCGATGACTTTCTTT